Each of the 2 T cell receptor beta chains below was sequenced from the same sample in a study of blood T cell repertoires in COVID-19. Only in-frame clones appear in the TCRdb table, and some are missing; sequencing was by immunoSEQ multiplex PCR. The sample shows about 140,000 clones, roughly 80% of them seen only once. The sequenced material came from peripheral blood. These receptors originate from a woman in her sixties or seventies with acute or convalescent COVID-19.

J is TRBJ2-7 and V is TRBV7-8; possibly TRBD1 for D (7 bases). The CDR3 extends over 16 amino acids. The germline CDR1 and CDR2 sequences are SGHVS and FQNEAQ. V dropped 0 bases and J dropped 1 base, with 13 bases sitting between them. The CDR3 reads CASSLASRDRSYEQYF. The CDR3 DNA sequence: TGTGCCAGCAGCTTAGCTTCGCGGGACAGATCCTACGAGCAGTACTTC. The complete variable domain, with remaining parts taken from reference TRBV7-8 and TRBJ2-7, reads GAGVSQSPRYKVAKRGQDVALRCDPISGHVSLFWYQQALGQGPEFLTYFQNEAQLDKSGLPSDRFFAERPEGSVSTLKIQRTQQEDSAVYLCASSLASRDRSYEQYFGPGTRLTVT.

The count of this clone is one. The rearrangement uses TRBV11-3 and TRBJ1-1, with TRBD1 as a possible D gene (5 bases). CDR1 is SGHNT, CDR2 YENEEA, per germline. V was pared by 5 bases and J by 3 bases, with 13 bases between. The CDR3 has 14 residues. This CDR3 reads CASSRDGGDTEAFF. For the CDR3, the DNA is TGTGCCAGCAGCAGAGACGGGGGTGACACTGAAGCTTTCTTT.